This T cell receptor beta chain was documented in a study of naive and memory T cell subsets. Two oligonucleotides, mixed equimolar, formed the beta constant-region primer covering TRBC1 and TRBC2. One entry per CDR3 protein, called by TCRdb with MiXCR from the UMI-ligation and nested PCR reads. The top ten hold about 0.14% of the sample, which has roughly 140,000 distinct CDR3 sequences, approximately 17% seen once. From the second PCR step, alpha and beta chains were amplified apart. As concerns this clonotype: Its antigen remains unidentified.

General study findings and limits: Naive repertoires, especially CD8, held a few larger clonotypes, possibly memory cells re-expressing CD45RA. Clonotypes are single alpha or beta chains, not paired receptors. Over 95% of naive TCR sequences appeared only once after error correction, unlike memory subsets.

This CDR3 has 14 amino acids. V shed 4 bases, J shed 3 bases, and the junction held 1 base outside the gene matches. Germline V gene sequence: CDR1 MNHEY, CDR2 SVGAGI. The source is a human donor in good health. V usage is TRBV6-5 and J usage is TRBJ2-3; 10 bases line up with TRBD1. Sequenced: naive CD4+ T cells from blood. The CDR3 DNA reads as TGTGCCAGCAGTTGGACAGGGGGAACAGATACGCAGTATTTT. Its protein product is CASSWTGGTDTQYF.